Presented here are 13 T cell receptor beta chains from one specimen sequenced in a study of early T cells in non-severe SARS-CoV-2 infection. Via MiXCR, TCRdb re-called the 5' RACE reads, giving one row per CDR3 protein. This sample has tens of thousands of distinct CDR3 sequences, with around 4.9% found just once. The sequenced material came from whole blood. Receptors originate from an adult who was a healthcare worker with PCR-confirmed SARS-CoV-2 infection or an uninfected control (not recorded which).

This clonotype has at least ten counts. This rearrangement joins TRBV3-1 to TRBJ2-7, with 7 positions matching TRBD2. The CDR3 is 14 residues long. Germline V lookup: CDR1 LGHDT, CDR2 YNNKEL (reference sequence). V was clipped by 4 bases and J by 3 bases; unmatched bases: 6. CDR3 sequence reads: CASSPASGYYEQYF. Written as DNA, the CDR3 is TGTGCCAGCAGCCCGGCTAGCGGTTACTACGAGCAGTACTTC.

In its sample, this clonotype was seen a few times. The rearrangement links TRBV5-4 to TRBJ2-2, with TRBD2 matching 11 bases. Germline CDR1 and CDR2: SGHNT and YYREEE (reference sequence). V trimming: 6 bases; J trimming: 7 bases; junction bases outside the gene matches: 5. This CDR3 has 14 amino acids. The DNA of the CDR3 is TGTGCCAGCACCCTAGCGGGAGGCGGCGGGGAGCTGTTTTTT. As protein: CASTLAGGGGELFF.

In its sample, this clonotype was seen many times. The J gene is TRBJ2-7, the V gene TRBV28; no definite D call. Germline V gene data show CDR1 as MDHEN and CDR2 as SYDVKM. There are 12 residues in the CDR3. Trimming cost V 4 bases and J 2 bases, with 6 bases left between them. In nucleotides, the CDR3 is TGTGCCAGCAGTTCAGAGCCCTACGAGCAGTACTTC. It codes for CASSSEPYEQYF.

At least ten counts were recorded for this clonotype. This chain joins TRBV12-3 or TRBV12-4 and TRBJ1-2, with 9 bases aligning to TRBD1. V lost 5 bases to trimming and J lost 8 bases; unmatched junction nucleotides: 12. CDR3 length: 15 residues. The chain's CDR3 is CASSARSQGAEGYTF. CDR3 in DNA: TGTGCCAGCAGTGCTAGATCACAGGGGGCGGAAGGCTACACCTTC.

This clonotype showed up many times. The chain uses TRBV10-3 and TRBJ2-5, with TRBD1 matching 7 bases. V lost 2 bases, J lost 2 bases, and 5 bases stayed unmatched. The CDR3 covers 15 residues. In germline, CDR1 is ENHRY, CDR2 SYGVKD. The CDR3 nucleotides are TGTGCCATCAGTGAGGGGGGACAGTCTCAAGAGACCCAGTACTTC. This translates into CAISEGGQSQETQYF.

This clonotype was seen ten or more times. V usage is TRBV9 and J usage is TRBJ1-1, with a weak D call TRBD1 (5 bases). Trimming left V 4 bases short and J 6 bases short, with 13 bases between. CDR3 length: 13 residues. CDR1 and CDR2 from the germline V gene are SGDLS and YYNGEE. CDR3 sequence (DNA): TGTGCCAGCAGCTCGGGACCTGGCGCTGAAGCTTTCTTT. This encodes CASSSGPGAEAFF.

The genes are TRBV20-1 and TRBJ2-5, with 9 positions matching TRBD1. The ends lost 3 bases at V and 2 bases at J; junction bases unmatched: 19. In germline, CDR1 is DFQATT, CDR2 SNEGSKA (reference sequence). This CDR3 is built from 19 residues. CDR3 bases: TGCAGTGCTAGTGCTCCCTGGGACAGGGTCGTCCGGCATCAAGAGACCCAGTACTTC. It encodes CSASAPWDRVVRHQETQYF.

This clonotype was recorded many times. This chain connects TRBV3-1 to TRBJ2-1; TRBD2 matches at 13 bases. V lost 2 bases to trimming and J lost 6 bases; unmatched junction nucleotides: 7. From germline, CDR1 is LGHDT and CDR2 YNNKEL (reference sequence). The CDR3 spans 17 residues. In DNA, the CDR3 is TGTGCCAGCAGCCAAAGCGGGGGACTAGCGGGAACCAATGAGCAGTTCTTC. Translation gives CASSQSGGLAGTNEQFF.

For this clonotype: The junction differs from germline at one of its ends, possibly a read error. The chain joins TRBV20-1 to TRBJ1-3; unclear D gene. CDR1 and CDR2 from the germline V gene are DFQATT and SNEGSKA (reference sequence). The CDR3 contains 13 residues. The CDR3 protein is CSAIQYSGNTIYF. The CDR3 DNA is TGCAGTGCTATCCAGTACTCTGGGAACACCATATATTTT.

This clonotype was found many times. CDR3 DNA sequence: TGTGCCACCAGTGACTGGACAACCGCGAACACCGGGGAGCTGTTTTTT. It encodes CATSDWTTANTGELFF. V usage is TRBV24-1 and J usage is TRBJ2-2, with TRBD1 as a possible D gene (5 bases). Germline assignment: CDR1 KGHDR and CDR2 SFDVKD. V lost 4 bases, J lost 0 bases, and 11 bases lay in between. The CDR3 is 16 residues long.

The rearrangement links TRBV7-3 to TRBJ1-6; TRBD1 matches at 7 bases. Losses at the gene ends were 4 bases for V and 8 bases for J; bases not matched to a gene: 5. The germline V gene has CDR1 SGHTA and CDR2 FQGTGA. This CDR3 is built from 14 residues. CDR3 nucleotides: TGTGCCAGCAGCTCCGGAACAGGGGATTCACCCCTCCACTTT. Translated: CASSSGTGDSPLHF.

This clonotype came up many times. The genes are TRBV6-2 or TRBV6-3 and TRBJ2-1; the D is unclear. This CDR3 is 17 amino acids long. Germline CDR1 reads MNHEY; CDR2 reads SVGEGT. V was clipped by 0 bases and J by 3 bases, with 15 bases between them. CDR3: CASSYSKTVPGYNEQFF. CDR3 coding DNA: TGTGCCAGCAGTTACTCGAAAACGGTCCCGGGCTACAATGAGCAGTTCTTC.

This clonotype was detected many times. The chain combines TRBV23-1 with TRBJ1-5; possible D gene TRBD1, 6 bases. TRBV23-1 is identified as an open reading frame with a role that is uncertain. The CDR3 runs 16 residues. V was pared by 0 bases and J by 2 bases, with 11 bases between. CDR3 sequence: CASSQSNREGNQPQHF. DNA of the CDR3: TGCGCCAGCAGTCAATCGAACAGGGAGGGCAATCAGCCCCAGCATTTT.